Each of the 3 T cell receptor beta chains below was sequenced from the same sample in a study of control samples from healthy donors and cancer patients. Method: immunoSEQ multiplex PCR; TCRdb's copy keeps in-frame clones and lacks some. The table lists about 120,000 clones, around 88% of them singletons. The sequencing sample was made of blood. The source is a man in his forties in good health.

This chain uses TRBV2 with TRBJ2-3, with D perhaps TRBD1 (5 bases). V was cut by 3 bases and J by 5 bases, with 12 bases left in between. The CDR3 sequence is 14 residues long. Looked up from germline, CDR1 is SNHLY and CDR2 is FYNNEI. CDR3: CASSESRVVDTQYF. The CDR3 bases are TGTGCCAGCAGTGAGAGCAGGGTTGTAGATACGCAGTATTTT.

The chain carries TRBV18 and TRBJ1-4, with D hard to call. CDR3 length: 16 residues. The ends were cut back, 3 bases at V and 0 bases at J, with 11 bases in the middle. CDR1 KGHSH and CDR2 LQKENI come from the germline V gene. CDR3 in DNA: TGTGCCAGCTCACCGATTACGGGAGCAACTAATGAAAAACTGTTTTTT. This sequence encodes CASSPITGATNEKLFF.

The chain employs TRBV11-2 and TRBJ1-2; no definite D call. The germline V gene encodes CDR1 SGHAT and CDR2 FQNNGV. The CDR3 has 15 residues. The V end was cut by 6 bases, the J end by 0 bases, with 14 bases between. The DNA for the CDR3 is TGTGCCAGCAGGCCCGCGGGTAGAGCTAACTATGGCTACACCTTC. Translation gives CASRPAGRANYGYTF.